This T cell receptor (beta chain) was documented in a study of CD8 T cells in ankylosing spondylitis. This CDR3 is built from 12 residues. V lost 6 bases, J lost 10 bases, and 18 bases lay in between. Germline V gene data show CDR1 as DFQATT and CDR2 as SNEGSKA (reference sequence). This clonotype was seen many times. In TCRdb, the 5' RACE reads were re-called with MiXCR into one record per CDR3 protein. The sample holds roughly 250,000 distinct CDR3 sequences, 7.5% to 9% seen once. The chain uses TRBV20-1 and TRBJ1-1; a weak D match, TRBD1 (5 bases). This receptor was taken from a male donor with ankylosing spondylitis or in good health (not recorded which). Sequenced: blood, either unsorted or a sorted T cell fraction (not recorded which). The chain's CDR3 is CSAPRQGDPAFF. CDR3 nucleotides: TGCAGTGCCCCTCGACAAGGGGACCCAGCTTTCTTT.